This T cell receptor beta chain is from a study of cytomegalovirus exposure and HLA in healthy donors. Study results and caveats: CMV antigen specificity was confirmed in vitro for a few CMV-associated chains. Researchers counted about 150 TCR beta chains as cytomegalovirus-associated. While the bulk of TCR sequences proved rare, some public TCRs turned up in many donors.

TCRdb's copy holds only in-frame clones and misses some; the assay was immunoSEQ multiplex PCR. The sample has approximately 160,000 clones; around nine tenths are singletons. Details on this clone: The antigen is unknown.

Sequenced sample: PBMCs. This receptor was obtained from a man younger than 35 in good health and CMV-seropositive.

CDR3 nucleotide sequence: TGTGCCAGCAGTTCAGCAGAGGGCGATGAGCAGTTCTTC. Amino acid sequence: CASSSAEGDEQFF. The genes are TRBV6-5 and TRBJ2-1; D possibly corresponds to TRBD2 (5 bases). The CDR3 runs to 13 residues. From germline, CDR1 is MNHEY and CDR2 SVGAGI. The V end lost 4 bases, the J end lost 8 bases, and 12 bases lay between the germline ends.